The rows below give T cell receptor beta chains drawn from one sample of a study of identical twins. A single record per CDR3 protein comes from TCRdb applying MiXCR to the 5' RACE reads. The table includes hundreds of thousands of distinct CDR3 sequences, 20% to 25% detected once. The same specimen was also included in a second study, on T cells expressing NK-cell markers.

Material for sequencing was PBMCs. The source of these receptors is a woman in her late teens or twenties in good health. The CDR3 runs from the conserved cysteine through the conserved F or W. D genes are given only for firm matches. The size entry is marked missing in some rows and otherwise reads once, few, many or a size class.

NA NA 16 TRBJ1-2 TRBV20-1 TGCAGTGCTTCTACCCGGGTGGGGGCGCGTAACTATGGCTACACCTTC CSASTRVGARNYGYTF
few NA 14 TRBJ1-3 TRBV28 TGTGCCAGCAGTTCTCTTGGGCCTGGAAACACCATATATTTT CASSSLGPGNTIYF
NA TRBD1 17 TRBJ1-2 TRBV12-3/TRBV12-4 TGTGCCAGCAGTTCCCGGACAGGGGGCTCGGACTATTATGGCTACACCTTC CASSSRTGGSDYYGYTF
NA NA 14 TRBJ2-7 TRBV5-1 TGCGCCAGCAGGGTCAGGACTTCCTCCTACGAGCAGTACTTC CASRVRTSSYEQYF
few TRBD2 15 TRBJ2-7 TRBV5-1 TGCGCCAGCAGCTTGGGGGTAGCGGGAACCCACGAGCAGTACTTC CASSLGVAGTHEQYF
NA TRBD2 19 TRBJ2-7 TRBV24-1 TGTGCCACCAGTGATTTGCTGGCCCTAGCGGGATGGGCTTCCTACGAGCAGTACTTC CATSDLLALAGWASYEQYF
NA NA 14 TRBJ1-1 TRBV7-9 TGTGCCAGCAGCCCCGCCACGAAGAACACTGAAGCTTTCTTT CASSPATKNTEAFF
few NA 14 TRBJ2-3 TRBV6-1 TGTGCCAGCAAGGGGGGATTCGAAACAGATACGCAGTATTTT CASKGGFETDTQYF
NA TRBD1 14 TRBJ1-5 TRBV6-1 TGTGCCAGCAGTAAGACAGGGGAAGATCAGCCCCAGCATTTT CASSKTGEDQPQHF
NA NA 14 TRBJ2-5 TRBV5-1 TGCGCCAGCAGCTTGTACCAGTTCGGGGAGACCCAGTACTTC CASSLYQFGETQYF
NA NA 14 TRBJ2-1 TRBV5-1 TGCGCCAGCAGCTTCCGGACTCAATCGGGTGAGCAGTTCTTC CASSFRTQSGEQFF
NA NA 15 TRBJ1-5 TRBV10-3 TGTGCCATCAGTGAGTCGGGGTTTGGTAATCAGCCCCAGCATTTT CAISESGFGNQPQHF
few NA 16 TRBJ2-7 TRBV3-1 TGTGCCAGCAGCCAAGATTGGCAGGCCAGCTCCTACGAGCAGTACTTC CASSQDWQASSYEQYF
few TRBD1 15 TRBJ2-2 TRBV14 TGTGCCAGCACTGTGTCCGGGACAGGGACCGGGGAGCTGTTTTTT CASTVSGTGTGELFF
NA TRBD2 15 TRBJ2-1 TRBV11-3 TGTGCCAGCAGCTTAGATGGATCCAGCGGGGTGGGCGGCTTCTTC CASSLDGSSGVGGFF
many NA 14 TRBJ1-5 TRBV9 TGTGCCAGCAGCGTAGGAGGGGGGCAGCAGCCCCAGCATTTT CASSVGGGQQPQHF
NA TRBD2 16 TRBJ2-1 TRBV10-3 TGTGCCATCAGCGTTACCGGGACTAGCTCCTACAATGAGCAGTTCTTC CAISVTGTSSYNEQFF
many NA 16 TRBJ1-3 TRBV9 TGTGCCAGCAGCGTACAATCCGGGGAGGCGAGAAACACCATATATTTT CASSVQSGEARNTIYF
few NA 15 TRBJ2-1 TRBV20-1 TGCAGTGCTAGAGGTTCCGCGGGGAGTAGGGATGAGCAGTTCTTC CSARGSAGSRDEQFF
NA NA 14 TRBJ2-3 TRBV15 TGTGCCACCAGCTCGCGTAAGGACACAGATACGCAGTATTTT CATSSRKDTDTQYF
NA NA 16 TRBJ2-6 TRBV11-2 TGTGCCAGCAGCTTAGAGCTGGGGAGCGGGGCCAACGTCCTGACTTTC CASSLELGSGANVLTF
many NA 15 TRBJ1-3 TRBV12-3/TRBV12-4 TGTGCCAGCAGTTTAGCAGGCAACTCTGGAAACACCATATATTTT CASSLAGNSGNTIYF
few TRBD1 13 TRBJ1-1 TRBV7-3 TGTGCCAGCAGCTACCGGTCCGGGACAGGGTTCTTCTTT CASSYRSGTGFFF
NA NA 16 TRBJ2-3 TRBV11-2 TGTGCCAGCAGCTTAGGGGCCGGGGCCCGCACAGATACGCAGTATTTT CASSLGAGARTDTQYF
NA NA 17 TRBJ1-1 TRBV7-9 TGTGCCAGCAGCTTAGGGGGAGGGCGGACAATGAACACTGAAGCTTTCTTT CASSLGGGRTMNTEAFF
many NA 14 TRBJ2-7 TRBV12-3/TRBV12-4 TGTGCCAGCACTCCCGTACAGGTAATCCACGAGCAGTACTTC CASTPVQVIHEQYF
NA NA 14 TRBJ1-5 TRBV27 TGTGCCAGCAGTTTAAATGGGCGCAATCAGCCCCAGCATTTT CASSLNGRNQPQHF
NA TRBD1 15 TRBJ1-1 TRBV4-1 TGCGCCAGCAGCCAAGATCAGGGGGTATCTACTGAAGCTTTCTTT CASSQDQGVSTEAFF
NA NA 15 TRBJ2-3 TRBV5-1 TGCGCCAGCAGCTTGGGGCTAAGAATCACAGATACGCAGTATTTT CASSLGLRITDTQYF
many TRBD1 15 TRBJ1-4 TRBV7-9 TGTGCCAGCAACCACCAGGACAGGTCGAAGAAAAAACTGTTTTTT CASNHQDRSKKKLFF
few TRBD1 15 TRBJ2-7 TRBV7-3 TGTGCCAGCAGCTTAACAGGGGGCGGTTTATACGAGCAGTACTTC CASSLTGGGLYEQYF
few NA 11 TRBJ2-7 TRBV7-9 TGTGCCAGCAGCTGGGGCCTCACCAAGTACTTC CASSWGLTKYF
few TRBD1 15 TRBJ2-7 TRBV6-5 TGTGCCAGCAGTTTCAGGACAGGGAGTGCTGGCGAGCAGTACTTC CASSFRTGSAGEQYF
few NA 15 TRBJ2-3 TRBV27 TGTGCCAGCAGTTTAATATGGGTGGGGGCAGATACGCAGTATTTT CASSLIWVGADTQYF
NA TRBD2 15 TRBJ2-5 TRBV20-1 TGCAGTGCGGACGGACTAGCGGGGGACCAAGAGACCCAGTACTTC CSADGLAGDQETQYF
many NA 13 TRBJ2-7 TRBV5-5 TGTGCCAGCAGCCCATGGACATCCTACGAGCAGTACTTC CASSPWTSYEQYF
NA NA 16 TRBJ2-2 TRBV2 TGTGCCAGCAGTCCTGGGGCAACCACGAACACCGGGGAGCTGTTTTTT CASSPGATTNTGELFF
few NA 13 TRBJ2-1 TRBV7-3 TGTGCCAGCAGCCCCGTCGCTTACAATGAGCAGTTCTTC CASSPVAYNEQFF
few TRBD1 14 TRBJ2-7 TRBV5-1 TGCGCCAGCAGCTCGGGACAGGGGTCCCACGAGCAGTACTTC CASSSGQGSHEQYF
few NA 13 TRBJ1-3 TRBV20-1 TGCAGTGCAAAAGGGGCTACTGGAAACACCATATATTTT CSAKGATGNTIYF